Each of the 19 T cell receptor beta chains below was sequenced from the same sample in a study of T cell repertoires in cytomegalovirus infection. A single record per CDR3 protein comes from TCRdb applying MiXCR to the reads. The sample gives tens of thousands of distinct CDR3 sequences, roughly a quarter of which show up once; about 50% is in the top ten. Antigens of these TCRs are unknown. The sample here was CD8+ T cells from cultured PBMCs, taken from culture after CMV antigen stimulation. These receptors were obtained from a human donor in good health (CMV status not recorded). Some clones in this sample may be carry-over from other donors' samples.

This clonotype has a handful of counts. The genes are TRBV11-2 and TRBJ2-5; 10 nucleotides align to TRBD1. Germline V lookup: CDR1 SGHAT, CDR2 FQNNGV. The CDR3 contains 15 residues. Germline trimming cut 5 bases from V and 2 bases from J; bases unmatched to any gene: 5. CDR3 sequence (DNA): TGTGCCAGCAGCCCTGGGACAGGGGTTCAAGAGACCCAGTACTTC. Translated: CASSPGTGVQETQYF.

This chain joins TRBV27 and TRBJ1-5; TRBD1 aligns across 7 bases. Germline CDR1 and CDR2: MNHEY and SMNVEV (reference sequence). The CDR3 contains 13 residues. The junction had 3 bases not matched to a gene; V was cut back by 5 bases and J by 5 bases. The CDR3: CASSGTVDQPQHF. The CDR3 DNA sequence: TGTGCCAGCAGTGGGACAGTCGATCAGCCCCAGCATTTT.

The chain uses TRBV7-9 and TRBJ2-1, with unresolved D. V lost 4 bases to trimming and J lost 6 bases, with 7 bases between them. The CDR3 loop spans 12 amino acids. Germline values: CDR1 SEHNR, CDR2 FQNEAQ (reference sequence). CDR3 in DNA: TGTGCCAGCAGCTGGGTTAGCAATGAGCAGTTCTTC. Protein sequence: CASSWVSNEQFF.

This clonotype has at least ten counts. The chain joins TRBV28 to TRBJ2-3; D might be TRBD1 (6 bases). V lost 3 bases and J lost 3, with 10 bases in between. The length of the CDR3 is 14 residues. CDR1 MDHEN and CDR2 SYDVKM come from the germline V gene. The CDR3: CASSFLQGTDTQYF. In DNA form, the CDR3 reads TGTGCCAGCAGTTTTCTGCAGGGGACAGATACGCAGTATTTT.

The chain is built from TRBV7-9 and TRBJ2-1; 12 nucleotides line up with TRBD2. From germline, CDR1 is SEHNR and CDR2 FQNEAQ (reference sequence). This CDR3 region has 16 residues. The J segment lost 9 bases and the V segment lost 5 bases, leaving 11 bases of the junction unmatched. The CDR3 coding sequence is TGTGCCAGCAGCCCCGCCGCGACTAGCGGGAGAGGTGAGCAGTTCTTC. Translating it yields CASSPAATSGRGEQFF.

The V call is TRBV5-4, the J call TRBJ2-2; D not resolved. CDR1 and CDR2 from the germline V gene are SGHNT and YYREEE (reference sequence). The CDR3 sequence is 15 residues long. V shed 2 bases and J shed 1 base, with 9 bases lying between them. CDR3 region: CASSFLGQNTGELFF. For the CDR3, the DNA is TGTGCCAGCAGCTTCCTTGGGCAGAACACCGGGGAGCTGTTTTTT.

The CDR3 here is CASSLDLDSSTDTQYF. DNA of the CDR3: TGCGCCAGCAGCTTGGACCTAGACAGTAGCACAGATACGCAGTATTTT. This chain uses TRBV5-1 with TRBJ2-3; D may be TRBD1 (5 bases). The CDR3 consists of 16 residues. V was trimmed by 0 bases and J by 0 bases, leaving 11 bases between them. The germline gives CDR1 SGHRS, CDR2 YFSETQ.

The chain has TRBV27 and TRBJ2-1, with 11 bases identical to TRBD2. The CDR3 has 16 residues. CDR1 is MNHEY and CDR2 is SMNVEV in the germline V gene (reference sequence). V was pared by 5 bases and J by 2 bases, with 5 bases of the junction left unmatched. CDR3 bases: TGTGCCAGCAGTAAGCTAGCGGGAGGAACCTACAATGAGCAGTTCTTC. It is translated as CASSKLAGGTYNEQFF.

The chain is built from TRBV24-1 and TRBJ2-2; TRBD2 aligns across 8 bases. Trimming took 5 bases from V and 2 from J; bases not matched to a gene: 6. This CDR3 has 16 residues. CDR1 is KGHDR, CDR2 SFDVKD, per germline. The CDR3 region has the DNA TGTGCCACCAGTGGGAGCGGGAGCCCCAACACCGGGGAGCTGTTTTTT. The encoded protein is CATSGSGSPNTGELFF.

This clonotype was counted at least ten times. The CDR3 DNA follows: TGTGCCAGCAGCTACCCCGGGACTTTCCAAGAGACCCAGTACTTC. Encoded protein: CASSYPGTFQETQYF. The chain is built from TRBV11-2 and TRBJ2-5, with D perhaps matching TRBD2 (6 bases). Between the trimmed V and J ends, which lost 4 bases and 1 base, there was a span of 13 bases. The CDR3 spans 15 residues. Germline V CDR1 and CDR2: SGHAT, FQNNGV.

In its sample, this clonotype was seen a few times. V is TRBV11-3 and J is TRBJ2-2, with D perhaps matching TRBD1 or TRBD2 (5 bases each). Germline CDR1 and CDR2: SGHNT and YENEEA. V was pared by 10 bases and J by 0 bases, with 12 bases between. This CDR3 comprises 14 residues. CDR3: CAIPGTANTGELFF. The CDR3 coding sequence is TGTGCCATCCCGGGGACGGCGAACACCGGGGAGCTGTTTTTT.

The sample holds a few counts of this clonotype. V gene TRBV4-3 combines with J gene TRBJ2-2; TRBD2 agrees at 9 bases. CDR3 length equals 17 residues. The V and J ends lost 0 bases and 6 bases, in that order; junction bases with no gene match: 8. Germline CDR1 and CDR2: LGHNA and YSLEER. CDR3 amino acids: CASSQDWAGGQAGELFF. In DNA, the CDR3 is TGCGCCAGCAGCCAAGATTGGGCGGGAGGGCAGGCCGGGGAGCTGTTTTTT.

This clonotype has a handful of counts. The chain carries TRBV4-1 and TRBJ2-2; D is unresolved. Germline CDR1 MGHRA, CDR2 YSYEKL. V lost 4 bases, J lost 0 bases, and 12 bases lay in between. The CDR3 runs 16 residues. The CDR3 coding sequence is TGCGCCAGCAGCCCCTTAGGATTGACGAACACCGGGGAGCTGTTTTTT. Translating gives CASSPLGLTNTGELFF.

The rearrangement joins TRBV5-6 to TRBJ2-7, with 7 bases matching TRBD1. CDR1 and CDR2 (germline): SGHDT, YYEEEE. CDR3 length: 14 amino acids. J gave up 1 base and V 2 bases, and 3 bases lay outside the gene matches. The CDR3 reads CASSFTGASYEQYF. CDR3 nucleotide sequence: TGTGCCAGCAGCTTTACAGGGGCTTCCTACGAGCAGTACTTC.

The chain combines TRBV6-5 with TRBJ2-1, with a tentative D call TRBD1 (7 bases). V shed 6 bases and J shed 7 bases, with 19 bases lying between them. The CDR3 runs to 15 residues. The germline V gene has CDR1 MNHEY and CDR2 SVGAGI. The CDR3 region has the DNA TGTGCCAGCAGCAGGGGGGCCTTCAGAACGAATGAGCAGTTCTTC. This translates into CASSRGAFRTNEQFF.

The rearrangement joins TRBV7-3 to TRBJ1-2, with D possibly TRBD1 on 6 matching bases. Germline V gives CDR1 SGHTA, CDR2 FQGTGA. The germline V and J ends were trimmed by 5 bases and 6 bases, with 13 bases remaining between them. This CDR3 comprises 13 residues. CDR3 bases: TGTGCCAGCAGCCAGGGGCCAGGGGATGGCTACACCTTC. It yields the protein CASSQGPGDGYTF. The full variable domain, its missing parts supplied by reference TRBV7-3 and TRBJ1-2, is GAGVSQTPSNKVTEKGKYVELRCDPISGHTALYWYRQSLGQGPEFLIYFQGTGAADDSGLPNDRFFAVRPEGSVSTLKIQRTERGDSAVYLCASSQGPGDGYTFGSGTRLTVV.

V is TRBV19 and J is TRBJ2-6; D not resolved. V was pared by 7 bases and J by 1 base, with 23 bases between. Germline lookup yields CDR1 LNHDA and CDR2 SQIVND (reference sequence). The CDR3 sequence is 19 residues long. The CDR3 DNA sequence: TGTGCCAGTACCCTGGACCGGTTTGGCGAGTCTTCTGGGGCCAACGTCCTGACTTTC. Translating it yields CASTLDRFGESSGANVLTF.

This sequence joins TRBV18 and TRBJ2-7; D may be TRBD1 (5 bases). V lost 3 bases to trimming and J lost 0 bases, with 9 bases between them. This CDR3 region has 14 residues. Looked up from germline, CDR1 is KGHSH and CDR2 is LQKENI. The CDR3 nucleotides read TGTGCCAGCTCACCGCCGGACACCTCCTACGAGCAGTACTTC. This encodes CASSPPDTSYEQYF.

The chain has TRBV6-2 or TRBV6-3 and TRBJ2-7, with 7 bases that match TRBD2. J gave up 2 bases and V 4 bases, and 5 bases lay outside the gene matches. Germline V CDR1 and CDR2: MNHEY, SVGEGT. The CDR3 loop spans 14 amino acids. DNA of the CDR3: TGTGCCAGCAGTTCCCTGACTAGCACCTACGAGCAGTACTTC. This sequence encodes CASSSLTSTYEQYF.